The TCR beta chain under discussion was sequenced for a study of shared clonotypes between healthy human individuals. Details on this clone: What it binds is not known. The same CDR3 can be traced to other DNA sequences in this sample.

Whole-study findings and limits: Naive subsets tended to show greater estimated richness than memory subsets.

V was clipped by 5 bases and J by 2 bases; unmatched bases: 3. The CDR3 is made up of 14 amino acids. Germline V lookup: CDR1 SQVTM, CDR2 ANQGSEA. Into CD45RA+ naive and CD45RA-negative memory subsets, the CD4+ cells were split. An assay was performed, and its level was deep. About 30,000 T cell genomes (around 200 ng DNA) went into each sorted-subset replicate. Sequenced by immunoSEQ multiplex PCR; TCRdb stores in-frame clones only, minus some. Here the sample spans approximately 1.1 million clones, about 80% being singletons. The sequence came from a man aged 18-30 years in good health. Some clones in this sample may be carry-over from other donors' samples. The J gene is TRBJ2-1, the V gene TRBV29-1, with 10 nucleotides matching TRBD2. What was sequenced was memory CD4+ T cells from PBMCs. Subset defined: CD45RA-negative fraction. The CDR3 DNA reads TGCAGCGTTCCTAGCGGGAGAGCCTACAATGAGCAGTTCTTC. Its translation is CSVPSGRAYNEQFF.